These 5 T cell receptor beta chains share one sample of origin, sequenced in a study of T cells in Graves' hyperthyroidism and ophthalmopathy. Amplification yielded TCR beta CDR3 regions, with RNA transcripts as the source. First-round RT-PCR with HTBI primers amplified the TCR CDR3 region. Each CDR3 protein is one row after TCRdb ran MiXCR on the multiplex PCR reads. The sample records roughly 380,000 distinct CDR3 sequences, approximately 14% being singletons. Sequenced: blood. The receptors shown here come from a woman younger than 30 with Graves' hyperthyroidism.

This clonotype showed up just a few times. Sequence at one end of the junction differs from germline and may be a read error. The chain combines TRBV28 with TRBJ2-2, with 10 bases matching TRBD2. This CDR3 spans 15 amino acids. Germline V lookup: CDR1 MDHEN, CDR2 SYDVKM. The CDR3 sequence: CASSPGTSVVGELLF. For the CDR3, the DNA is TGTGCCAGCAGTCCAGGGACTAGCGTGGTCGGGGAGCTGCTTTTT. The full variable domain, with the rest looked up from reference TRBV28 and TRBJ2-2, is DVKVTQSSRYLVKRTGEKVFLECVQDMDHENMFWYRQDPGLGLRLIYFSYDVKMKEKGDIPEGYSVSREKKERFSLILESASTNQTSMYLCASSPGTSVVGELLFGEGSRLTVL.

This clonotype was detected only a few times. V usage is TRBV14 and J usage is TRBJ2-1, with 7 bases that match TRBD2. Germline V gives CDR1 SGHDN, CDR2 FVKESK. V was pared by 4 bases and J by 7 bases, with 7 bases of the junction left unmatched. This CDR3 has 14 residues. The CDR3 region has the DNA TGTGCCAGCAGCCCCCTGGGAGGGAGGAATGAGCAGTTCTTC. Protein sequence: CASSPLGGRNEQFF.

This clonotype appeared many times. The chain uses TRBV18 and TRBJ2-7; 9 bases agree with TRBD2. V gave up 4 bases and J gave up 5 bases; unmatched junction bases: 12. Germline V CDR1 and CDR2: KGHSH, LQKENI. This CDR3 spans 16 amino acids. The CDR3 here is CASSLVSSGSGHEQYF. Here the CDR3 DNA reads TGTGCCAGCTCACTTGTAAGTAGCGGGAGTGGTCACGAGCAGTACTTC.

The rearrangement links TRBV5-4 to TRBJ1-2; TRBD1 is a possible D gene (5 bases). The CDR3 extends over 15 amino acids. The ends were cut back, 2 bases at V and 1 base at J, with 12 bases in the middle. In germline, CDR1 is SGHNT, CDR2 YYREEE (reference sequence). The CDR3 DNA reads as TGTGCCAGCAGCTTTACGACAGAGGTTAACTATGGCTACACCTTC. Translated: CASSFTTEVNYGYTF.

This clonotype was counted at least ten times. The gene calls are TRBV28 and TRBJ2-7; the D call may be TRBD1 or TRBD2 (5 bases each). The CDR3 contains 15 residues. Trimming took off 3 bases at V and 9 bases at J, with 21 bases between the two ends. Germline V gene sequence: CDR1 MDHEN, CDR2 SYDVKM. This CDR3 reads CASSFRGSPALAQYF. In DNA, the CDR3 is TGTGCCAGCAGTTTTCGGGGCTCCCCAGCTTTGGCGCAGTACTTC.